This T cell receptor (beta chain) was retrieved from a study of blood T cells in healthy people across ages. The CDR3 has 13 amino acids. Germline trimming cut 5 bases from V and 6 bases from J; bases unmatched to any gene: 5. Germline V CDR1 and CDR2: SGHTA, FQGTGA. A second PCR, run for about 7 to 11 cycles, used a sample-barcoded 5' primer plus a J-beta primer mix. TCRdb reanalysed the 5' RACE reads using MiXCR and keeps one entry per CDR3 protein. Of roughly 800,000 distinct CDR3 sequences in the sample, about 62% were seen once. This TCR was sampled from a man aged 25-40 years in good health. The J gene is TRBJ1-1, the V gene TRBV7-3; 8 nucleotides line up with TRBD1. Sequencing used blood. The DNA of the CDR3 is TGTGCCAGCAGCGGGACAGGAGGACCTGAAGCTTTCTTT. Translation: CASSGTGGPEAFF.